The 20 T cell receptor beta chains listed next were all sequenced from one sample in a study of shared clonotypes between healthy human individuals. Using immunoSEQ multiplex PCR, the repertoire was profiled, and TCRdb retains in-frame clones only, with some absent. The table has 2 million to 2.5 million clones, around 95% seen once. The sequenced sample was naive CD4+ T cells sorted from blood. The subset here: CD45RA+ positively selected. These receptors were taken from a man between 18 and 29 years old in good health.

The V and J genes are TRBV4-3 and TRBJ2-7; TRBD1 aligns across 12 bases. The CDR3 totals 16 residues. CDR1 is LGHNA, CDR2 YSLEER, per germline. Trimming took 7 bases from V and 5 from J; bases not matched to a gene: 12. The CDR3 nucleotides read TGCGCCAGCAACCCAGATCGGGACAGGGGGCAGGACGAGCAGTACTTC. Protein: CASNPDRDRGQDEQYF.

The CDR3 spells CASRPDRTYYGYTF. For the CDR3, the DNA is TGTGCCAGCAGGCCCGACAGGACTTACTATGGCTACACCTTC. The J gene is TRBJ1-2, the V gene TRBV6-4, with D possibly matching TRBD1 (6 bases). With 6 bases removed from V and 3 bases from J, the gap between germline ends came to 14 bases. The CDR3 contains 14 residues. Germline V gives CDR1 MRHNA, CDR2 SNTAGT.

The CDR3 loop reads CASTLTGNSPLHF. CDR3 in DNA: TGTGCCAGCACTCTGACAGGGAATTCACCCCTCCACTTT. V is TRBV6-5 and J is TRBJ1-6; 7 bases map to TRBD1. The CDR3 is 13 residues long. Looked up from germline, CDR1 is MNHEY and CDR2 is SVGAGI. J lost 7 bases, V lost 7 bases, and 4 bases had no gene match.

This sequence joins TRBV2 and TRBJ1-5; no clear D. Trimming cost V 0 bases and J 10 bases, with 10 bases left between them. The CDR3 is 13 amino acids. The germline V gene has CDR1 SNHLY and CDR2 FYNNEI. The CDR3, as DNA: TGTGCCAGCAGTGAAGCGAGCGTCCAACCCCAGCATTTT. Protein product: CASSEASVQPQHF.

The chain is built from TRBV6-6 and TRBJ2-7, with D hard to call. CDR3 length: 11 amino acids. From germline, CDR1 is MNHNY and CDR2 SVGAGI (reference sequence). Between the trimmed V and J ends, which lost 5 bases and 3 bases, there was a span of 5 bases. The CDR3 loop reads CASSAIYEQYF. CDR3 bases: TGTGCCAGCAGTGCGATCTACGAGCAGTACTTC.

The chain links TRBV30 to TRBJ1-2, with D perhaps TRBD1 (5 bases). Germline V gene lookup returns CDR1 GTSNPN and CDR2 SVGIG (reference sequence). The CDR3 loop spans 14 amino acids. Trimming took 4 bases from V and 4 from J, leaving 16 bases between them. DNA for the CDR3: TGTGCCTGGATCAGCGGCGGGACCGCCTATGGCTACACCTTC. Translation gives CAWISGGTAYGYTF. Looking up the rest from reference TRBV30 and TRBJ1-2 gives the full variable domain: SQTIHQWPATLVQPVGSPLSLECTVEGTSNPNLYWYRQAAGRGLQLLFYSVGIGQISSEVPQNLSASRPQDRQFILSSKKLLLSDSGFYLCAWISGGTAYGYTFGSGTRLTVV.

CDR3 loop: CASSLGQSGKQETQYF. The CDR3 bases are TGTGCCAGCAGCTTAGGCCAGAGCGGGAAGCAAGAGACCCAGTACTTC. The gene calls are TRBV11-3 and TRBJ2-5; 7 bases line up with TRBD2. Germline CDR1 reads SGHNT; CDR2 reads YENEEA. The CDR3 totals 16 residues. V dropped 1 base and J dropped 2; count of bases not matched to a gene: 7.

The chain links TRBV19 to TRBJ2-2; D is unresolved. Trimming cost V 4 bases and J 6 bases, with 12 bases left between them. From germline, CDR1 is LNHDA and CDR2 SQIVND (reference sequence). The CDR3 totals 14 residues. This chain's CDR3 is CASSTYGQAGELFF. CDR3 DNA sequence: TGTGCCAGTAGTACCTATGGGCAGGCCGGGGAGCTGTTTTTT.

The chain employs TRBV18 and TRBJ2-7; 7 bases align to TRBD1. Germline V gives CDR1 KGHSH, CDR2 LQKENI. This CDR3 has 14 amino acids. V shed 6 bases, J shed 3 bases, and the junction held 8 bases outside the gene matches. As DNA, the CDR3 is TGTGCCAGCTCCAAGACAGGGTTGGACTACGAGCAGTACTTC. Translating it yields CASSKTGLDYEQYF.

The V gene is TRBV19, the J gene TRBJ2-3, with D unclear. The ends were cut back, 3 bases at V and 3 bases at J, with 7 bases in the middle. Germline lookup yields CDR1 LNHDA and CDR2 SQIVND (reference sequence). The CDR3 spans 13 residues. The CDR3 bases are TGTGCCAGTAGTATCGGCCAAACAGATACGCAGTATTTT. This encodes CASSIGQTDTQYF.

A single count supports this clone. Other DNA sequences from this sample encode an identical CDR3 as well. The gene calls are TRBV6-5 and TRBJ1-5, with 11 bases fitting TRBD1. This CDR3 has 14 amino acids. Trimming took 6 bases from V and 4 from J; bases not matched to a gene: 2. Germline assignment: CDR1 MNHEY and CDR2 SVGAGI. CDR3 residues: CASRGQGANQPQHF. CDR3 DNA sequence: TGTGCCAGCAGAGGACAGGGGGCTAATCAGCCCCAGCATTTT.

The chain has TRBV30 and TRBJ1-1; TRBD1 matches 9 bases. The CDR3 loop spans 13 amino acids. From germline, CDR1 is GTSNPN and CDR2 SVGIG (reference sequence). V lost 4 bases, J lost 12 bases, and 12 bases stayed unmatched. The CDR3 DNA follows: TGTGCCTGGAAGATACAGGGGGCTCGTTTGACTTTCTTT. This codes for CAWKIQGARLTFF.

The chain is built from TRBV13 and TRBJ2-7; 11 nucleotides line up with TRBD2. This CDR3 has 19 residues. Germline loops: CDR1 PRHDT, CDR2 FYEKMQ (reference sequence). The junction had 16 bases not matched to a gene; V was cut back by 4 bases and J by 2 bases. The CDR3 DNA is TGTGCCAGCAGCTCCCGCCGGAGGACTAGCGGGCCTTCCCCCTACGAGCAGTACTTC. Translating it yields CASSSRRRTSGPSPYEQYF. The full variable domain, in which reference TRBV13 and TRBJ2-7 provide the parts outside the CDR3, is AAGVIQSPRHLIKEKRETATLKCYPIPRHDTVYWYQQGPGQDPQFLISFYEKMQSDKGSIPDRFSAQQFSDYHSELNMSSLELGDSALYFCASSSRRRTSGPSPYEQYFGPGTRLTVT.

The sample holds a few counts of this clone. This chain joins TRBV4-1 and TRBJ1-6; D is ambiguous. V was trimmed by 1 base and J by 10 bases, leaving 8 bases between them. The V gene's germline CDR1 is MGHRA and CDR2 YSYEKL. The CDR3 totals 13 residues. CDR3 amino acids: CASSQGGSSPLHF. In DNA, the CDR3 is TGCGCCAGCAGCCAAGGCGGGAGCTCACCCCTCCACTTT.

Details on this clone: Different DNA sequences within this sample yield the same CDR3. The rearrangement links TRBV9 to TRBJ2-3; TRBD2 matches 8 bases. CDR3 length equals 14 residues. With 0 bases clipped from V and 4 bases from J, the junction kept 1 base outside the gene matches. Germline lookup yields CDR1 SGDLS and CDR2 YYNGEE. In DNA form, the CDR3 reads TGTGCCAGCAGCGTAGCGGGGGGGCCAGATACGCAGTATTTT. This encodes CASSVAGGPDTQYF.

The chain couples TRBV6-5 to TRBJ2-1, with 11 bases aligning to TRBD2. Losses at the gene ends were 4 bases for V and 4 bases for J; bases not matched to a gene: 3. The germline V gene has CDR1 MNHEY and CDR2 SVGAGI. The CDR3 covers 15 residues. The CDR3 DNA reads TGTGCCAGCAGTTGGGGACTAGCGGCATACAATGAGCAGTTCTTC. Encoded protein: CASSWGLAAYNEQFF.

J is TRBJ2-2 and V is TRBV10-3; TRBD1 matches 8 bases. The CDR3 loop spans 13 amino acids. J gave up 3 bases and V 11 bases, and 5 bases lay outside the gene matches. Germline CDR1 ENHRY, CDR2 SYGVKD. CDR3: CASRTGYTGELFF. The CDR3 bases are TGTGCCTCCAGGACAGGGTACACCGGGGAGCTGTTTTTT.

J is TRBJ2-5 and V is TRBV18; D call uncertain. Looked up from germline, CDR1 is KGHSH and CDR2 is LQKENI. The CDR3 runs to 15 residues. V was cut by 3 bases and J by 1 base, with 12 bases left in between. As DNA, the CDR3 is TGTGCCAGCTCACCCCCAAATTCACGCCAAGAGACCCAGTACTTC. This codes for CASSPPNSRQETQYF.

The chain is built from TRBV18 and TRBJ1-1; D gene unclear. Germline CDR1 KGHSH, CDR2 LQKENI. This CDR3 region has 14 residues. V was shortened by 1 base and J by 0 bases, with 6 bases between the two germline ends. CDR3 residues: CASSPQELNTEAFF. The CDR3 DNA is TGTGCCAGCTCACCACAAGAACTGAACACTGAAGCTTTCTTT.

The gene calls are TRBV11-2 and TRBJ2-7, with D perhaps TRBD1 (6 bases). CDR3 length: 15 amino acids. In germline, CDR1 is SGHAT, CDR2 FQNNGV. The V end was cut by 1 base, the J end by 6 bases, with 16 bases between. Here the CDR3 reads CASSLGGQRGSEQYF. The CDR3 DNA follows: TGTGCCAGCAGCTTAGGCGGTCAGAGGGGGAGCGAGCAGTACTTC.